The T cell receptor beta chain under discussion was sequenced for a study of CD8+ T cells in alopecia areata. Study information: Twice daily, treated patients received 5 to 10 mg of oral tofacitinib.

Comment on this clone: Its cognate antigen is unknown.

Reverse transcription of extracted RNA yielded cDNA, which provided the sequencing template. Profiling relied on immunoSEQ multiplex PCR, and the TCRdb table lists in-frame clones only, not all of them. The table records 130,000 to 150,000 clones, around 82% of them present only once. Study observations and caveats: On tofacitinib, scalp and blood still held many of the expanded lesional clones.

Treatment: oral pan-JAK inhibitor, 5-10 mg twice daily. Individuals with alopecia areata gave both lesional scalp punch biopsies and peripheral blood for collection. The sequencing here drew on CD8+ T cells sorted from blood, taken at week 4, from a patient treated with tofacitinib. The receptor's source is a human donor with alopecia areata.

CDR3 in amino acids: CASSPYDSGKETQYF. In nucleotides, the CDR3 is TGCGCCAGCAGCCCCTATGACAGCGGAAAAGAGACCCAGTACTTC. The chain couples TRBV4-3 to TRBJ2-5; D assignment may be TRBD1 or TRBD2 (5 bases each). Trimming took 4 bases from V and 3 from J, leaving 15 bases between them. Germline assignment: CDR1 LGHNA and CDR2 YSLEER. The CDR3 length is 15 residues.